A single sample is the source of the 8 T cell receptor beta chains below, sequenced in a study of T cell responses to AZD1222 COVID-19 vaccine. The protocol was immunoSEQ multiplex PCR, while the TCRdb copy is restricted to in-frame clones and leaves out a portion. The sample lists around 99,000 clones, 70% to 90% seen once, with roughly a sixth in the top ten. Material: peripheral blood, obtained on day 0 of AZD1222 vaccination. These receptors were obtained from an adult in good health.

J is TRBJ1-2 and V is TRBV30; TRBD1 aligns across 8 bases. Trimming removed 3 bases from V and 1 base from J; junction bases left unmatched: 1. In germline, CDR1 is GTSNPN, CDR2 SVGIG (reference sequence). This CDR3 is built from 13 residues. CDR3 amino acids: CAWRDRDNYGYTF. CDR3 sequence (DNA): TGTGCCTGGAGGGACAGGGATAACTATGGCTACACCTTC.

This clone was recorded a few times. The V call is TRBV2, the J call TRBJ2-7; TRBD2 matches 12 bases. Losses at the gene ends were 5 bases for V and 2 bases for J; bases not matched to a gene: 1. Germline CDR1 and CDR2: SNHLY and FYNNEI. There are 14 residues in the CDR3. This CDR3 is CASSTSGGPYEQYF. The CDR3 DNA follows: TGTGCCAGCAGTACTAGCGGGGGGCCCTACGAGCAGTACTTC.

The chain joins TRBV7-2 to TRBJ2-7; the D is unclear. The V gene's germline CDR1 is SGHTA and CDR2 FQGNSA. The CDR3 covers 14 residues. Trimming stripped 1 base from V and 0 bases from J, with 7 bases between. CDR3 DNA sequence: TGTGCCAGCAGCTTAGTTGTCAGCTCCTACGAGCAGTACGTC. Translated, it gives CASSLVVSSYEQYV.

V is TRBV25-1 and J is TRBJ2-3, with unresolved D. Germline V gives CDR1 MGHDK, CDR2 SYGVNS. Trimming pared 3 bases from V and 4 bases from J, leaving 5 bases between. This CDR3 contains 12 residues. For the CDR3, the DNA is TGTGCCAGCAGTGATTTGTCAGATACGCAGTATTTT. It codes for CASSDLSDTQYF.

V usage is TRBV27 and J usage is TRBJ2-5; maybe TRBD1 (5 bases). Germline CDR1 MNHEY, CDR2 SMNVEV (reference sequence). V was shortened by 2 bases and J by 5 bases, with 12 bases between the two germline ends. This CDR3 has 14 residues. CDR3 DNA sequence: TGTGCCAGCAGTTTACAGGGTCCGCGGGAGACCCAGTACTTC. This translates into CASSLQGPRETQYF.

The CDR3 here is CASSPLTGAAETEAFF. CDR3 in DNA: TGTGCCAGCTCACCTTTGACAGGGGCGGCGGAAACTGAAGCTTTCTTT. The rearrangement joins TRBV18 to TRBJ1-1, with 8 bases that match TRBD1. CDR3 length: 16 amino acids. Trimming cost V 3 bases and J 5 bases; bases outside gene matches: 11. The germline V gene encodes CDR1 KGHSH and CDR2 LQKENI.

The chain is built from TRBV9 and TRBJ1-1; weak D call: TRBD1 (6 bases). The CDR3 spans 14 residues. Trimming took off 4 bases at V and 4 bases at J, with 14 bases between the two ends. Germline-derived CDR1 and CDR2 are SGDLS and YYNGEE. In DNA, the CDR3 is TGTGCCAGCAGCCTCTCAGGGGCAGCCACTGAAGCTTTCTTT. This gives the protein CASSLSGAATEAFF.

The chain uses TRBV7-9 and TRBJ2-2; a weak D match, TRBD2 (5 bases). From germline, CDR1 is SEHNR and CDR2 FQNEAQ (reference sequence). The CDR3 consists of 16 residues. The V end lost 7 bases, the J end lost 4 bases, and 19 bases lay between the germline ends. CDR3 sequence (DNA): TGTGCCAGCACCGATCGGGGTGTAGGGAGCACCGGGGAGCTGTTTTTT. It encodes CASTDRGVGSTGELFF.